One sample yielded the 21 T cell receptor beta chains listed below, sequenced in a study of T-cell reconstitution after alpha-beta-depleted transplantation in children. Using unique molecular identifiers, the investigators prepared the TCRbeta library. Via MiXCR, TCRdb re-called the PCR reads, giving one row per CDR3 protein. The repertoire holds about 540,000 distinct CDR3 sequences, with 27% as singletons. Sequenced material: PBMCs, taken before TCRalphabeta/CD19-depleted stem cell transplant. All receptors derive from a boy younger than two with Wiskott-Aldrich syndrome, due to receive a stem cell transplant.

The chain employs TRBV7-8 and TRBJ1-2; D unresolved. The V end lost 6 bases, the J end lost 8 bases, and 10 bases lay between the germline ends. The germline gives CDR1 SGHVS, CDR2 FQNEAQ. The CDR3 loop spans 11 amino acids. For the CDR3, the DNA is TGTGCCAGCAGGGGAGGGAACGGCTACACCTTC. Translating it yields CASRGGNGYTF.

This clonotype was detected only a few times. The rearrangement uses TRBV5-1 and TRBJ2-1; 14 nucleotides align to TRBD2. The CDR3 runs 18 residues. Germline V CDR1 and CDR2: SGHRS, YFSETQ. V lost 3 bases to trimming and J lost 0 bases; unmatched junction nucleotides: 5. CDR3 DNA: TGCGCCAGCAGCTCGGGACTAGCGGGAGTAACCTCCTACAATGAGCAGTTCTTC. This codes for CASSSGLAGVTSYNEQFF.

This chain joins TRBV5-1 and TRBJ2-3, with D unresolved. Germline V gene data show CDR1 as SGHRS and CDR2 as YFSETQ. Between the trimmed V and J ends, which lost 0 bases and 4 bases, there was a span of 6 bases. This CDR3 has 13 residues. The CDR3 coding sequence is TGCGCCAGCAGCTTGGCGGCACCAGATACGCAGTATTTT. Protein sequence: CASSLAAPDTQYF.

This clonotype was counted once. The chain recombines TRBV6-1 with TRBJ1-2; maybe TRBD1 (6 bases). The CDR3 spans 15 residues. Looked up from germline, CDR1 is MNHNS and CDR2 is SASEGT. Trimming removed 0 bases from V and 4 bases from J, with 12 bases in between. CDR3 in amino acids: CASSEAQGGIYGYTF. In DNA, the CDR3 is TGTGCCAGCAGTGAAGCGCAAGGGGGGATCTATGGCTACACCTTC.

The sample holds many counts of this clonotype. This sequence joins TRBV27 and TRBJ2-7, with D hard to call. The CDR3 is 11 residues long. V lost 2 bases and J 7 bases, leaving 6 bases between the germline ends. In germline, CDR1 is MNHEY, CDR2 SMNVEV (reference sequence). CDR3 in amino acids: CASSLAGEQYF. The CDR3 region has the DNA TGTGCCAGCAGTTTAGCTGGGGAGCAGTACTTC.

This chain joins TRBV7-9 and TRBJ1-1; D gene ambiguous. Per the germline V gene, CDR1 is SEHNR and CDR2 is FQNEAQ (reference sequence). V was shortened by 2 bases and J by 3 bases, with 7 bases between the two germline ends. CDR3 length: 13 residues. The CDR3 reads CASSLMVDTEAFF. CDR3 nucleotides: TGTGCCAGCAGCTTAATGGTCGACACTGAAGCTTTCTTT.

The chain links TRBV20-1 to TRBJ1-4; D perhaps matches TRBD1 (5 bases). Germline V CDR1 and CDR2: DFQATT, SNEGSKA (reference sequence). CDR3 length: 14 residues. Trimming removed 0 bases from V and 5 bases from J, with 10 bases in between. CDR3 amino acids: CSAREWTRNEKLFF. DNA of the CDR3: TGCAGTGCTAGAGAGTGGACAAGGAATGAAAAACTGTTTTTT.

This clonotype was observed a handful of times. The chain recombines TRBV6-5 with TRBJ2-5; TRBD1 agrees at 10 bases. Germline V lookup: CDR1 MNHEY, CDR2 SVGAGI. The CDR3 loop spans 16 amino acids. Unmatched junction bases numbered 10, after V lost 4 bases and J lost 5 bases. The CDR3 DNA reads as TGTGCCAGCAGTTTCCACCCCTTGGACAGGGGGGAGACCCAGTACTTC. It yields the protein CASSFHPLDRGETQYF.

The chain carries TRBV5-1 and TRBJ2-1, with D hard to call. Germline CDR1 reads SGHRS; CDR2 reads YFSETQ. V was cut by 1 base and J by 5 bases, with 13 bases left in between. CDR3 size: 15 residues. The CDR3 region is CASSLISRPNNEQFF. In nucleotides, the CDR3 is TGCGCCAGCAGCTTGATATCCCGGCCGAACAATGAGCAGTTCTTC.

This clonotype was recorded a few times. The chain employs TRBV20-1 and TRBJ2-5; no clear D. CDR3 length equals 13 residues. Germline V CDR1 and CDR2: DFQATT, SNEGSKA (reference sequence). V was trimmed by 0 bases and J by 5 bases, leaving 10 bases between them. This chain's CDR3 is CSARDGPFETQYF. As DNA, the CDR3 is TGCAGTGCTAGAGACGGCCCTTTTGAGACCCAGTACTTC.

This clonotype was seen a few times. J is TRBJ1-1 and V is TRBV11-2, with D perhaps matching TRBD1 (6 bases). The V and J ends lost 0 bases and 7 bases respectively, with 9 bases between them. Germline loops: CDR1 SGHAT, CDR2 FQNNGV. This CDR3 has 13 amino acids. CDR3 in amino acids: CASSLDRGVEAFF. Here the CDR3 DNA reads TGTGCCAGCAGCTTAGACAGGGGCGTTGAAGCTTTCTTT. Looking up the rest from reference TRBV11-2 and TRBJ1-1 gives the full variable domain: EAGVAQSPRYKIIEKRQSVAFWCNPISGHATLYWYQQILGQGPKLLIQFQNNGVVDDSQLPKDRFSAERLKGVDSTLKIQPAKLEDSAVYLCASSLDRGVEAFFGQGTRLTVV.

The chain employs TRBV5-1 and TRBJ1-2; possibly TRBD1 for D (6 bases). The CDR3 covers 16 residues. Trimming removed 4 bases from V and 6 bases from J, with 22 bases in between. CDR1 is SGHRS and CDR2 is YFSETQ in the germline V gene. In nucleotides, the CDR3 is TGCGCCAGCAGCCCGACCCCGGACAGCTTAACGAATGGCTACACCTTC. Its translation is CASSPTPDSLTNGYTF.

This clonotype was recorded a few times. The genes are TRBV12-3 or TRBV12-4 and TRBJ1-2; D perhaps matches TRBD1 (6 bases). Trimming left V 6 bases short and J 5 bases short, with 22 bases between. The CDR3 runs to 16 residues. DNA of the CDR3: TGTGCCAGCAGCCTCAACACAGGGCCTCTAGGTTATGGCTACACCTTC. Amino acid sequence: CASSLNTGPLGYGYTF.

There are a few counts of this clonotype. The rearrangement uses TRBV7-2 and TRBJ2-7; D gene uncertain. Germline-derived CDR1 and CDR2 are SGHTA and FQGNSA. The CDR3 is 13 amino acids. With 1 base removed from V and 6 bases from J, the gap between germline ends came to 10 bases. The CDR3 region has the DNA TGTGCCAGCAGCTTAGTGGCAAGCCCCGAGCAGTACTTC. This gives the protein CASSLVASPEQYF.

This clonotype occurred a few times. The V call is TRBV12-3 or TRBV12-4, the J call TRBJ1-4; 7 bases match TRBD1. V was pared by 6 bases and J by 13 bases, with 14 bases of the junction left unmatched. This CDR3 contains 14 residues. The CDR3, as DNA: TGTGCCAGCAGACTAGATCCGACAGGGAGCAGACTGTTTTTT. The encoded protein is CASRLDPTGSRLFF.

In this sample, this clonotype turned up a few times. The gene calls are TRBV28 and TRBJ2-3; D is unclear. Trimming took off 3 bases at V and 3 bases at J, with 4 bases between the two ends. Germline V gene sequence: CDR1 MDHEN, CDR2 SYDVKM. The CDR3 runs 12 residues. CDR3 nucleotide sequence: TGTGCCAGCAGTTTCCCTACAGATACGCAGTATTTT. Its protein is CASSFPTDTQYF.

A few counts support this clonotype. This chain joins TRBV27 and TRBJ2-1; TRBD2 agrees at 8 bases. The J segment lost 2 bases and the V segment lost 6 bases, leaving 3 bases of the junction unmatched. Germline V gene data show CDR1 as MNHEY and CDR2 as SMNVEV (reference sequence). The CDR3 has 14 amino acids. The CDR3, as DNA: TGTGCCAGCAGGCATAGCGGGACCTACAATGAGCAGTTCTTC. Its translation: CASRHSGTYNEQFF.

There are a few counts of this clonotype. This chain uses TRBV5-1 with TRBJ1-1; 7 nucleotides match TRBD1. CDR3 length equals 15 residues. Trimming at V came to 1 base and at J to 5 bases, leaving 8 bases not matched to a gene. CDR1 and CDR2 (germline): SGHRS, YFSETQ. CDR3 residues: CASSLTTGERTEAFF. The CDR3 DNA follows: TGCGCCAGCAGCTTGACTACAGGGGAGAGGACTGAAGCTTTCTTT. The complete variable domain, with remaining parts taken from reference TRBV5-1 and TRBJ1-1, reads KAGVTQTPRYLIKTRGQQVTLSCSPISGHRSVSWYQQTPGQGLQFLFEYFSETQRNKGNFPGRFSGRQFSNSRSEMNVSTLELGDSALYLCASSLTTGERTEAFFGQGTRLTVV.

This clonotype showed up just a few times. The chain uses TRBV24-1 and TRBJ2-2, with unresolved D. CDR1 is KGHDR, CDR2 SFDVKD, per germline. V lost 0 bases and J 5 bases, leaving 3 bases between the germline ends. The CDR3 length is 13 residues. This CDR3 reads CATSDLRTGELFF. The CDR3 nucleotides read TGTGCCACCAGTGATTTGCGTACCGGGGAGCTGTTTTTT.

This clonotype was seen only a few times. This chain uses TRBV20-1 with TRBJ2-5, with D unclear. CDR3 size: 13 residues. V was clipped by 6 bases and J by 2 bases, with 13 bases between them. The V gene's germline CDR1 is DFQATT and CDR2 SNEGSKA (reference sequence). The CDR3 DNA reads as TGCAGTGCCCTCCGAGCCACGCAAGAGACCCAGTACTTC. Translating it yields CSALRATQETQYF.

This chain joins TRBV29-1 and TRBJ2-1; weak D call: TRBD1 (6 bases). V shed 3 bases and J shed 9 bases, with 12 bases lying between them. The CDR3 is 12 amino acids. Germline-derived CDR1 and CDR2 are SQVTM and ANQGSEA. The CDR3 DNA follows: TGCAGCGTTGATTTCCAGGGGACTGAGCAGTTCTTC. Translated, it gives CSVDFQGTEQFF.